Following are 10 T cell receptor beta chains from one sample sequenced in a study of T cell clusters in autoimmune cytopenias (dated by TCRdb to 2018 to 2020). For each sample, TRB amplification used about 250 ng of peripheral blood genomic DNA, equal to approximately 37,500 genome equivalents. The run used an Illumina MiSeq. To amplify TRB rearrangements, a touch-down multiplex PCR protocol was run with the TRB-A and TRB-B primer pools combined in a single tube. The reads, reprocessed by TCRdb, yield one row per CDR3 protein sequence and no DNA. This sample's table has entries for roughly 6,500 distinct CDR3 sequences. The top ten clones comprise less than 70% of the sample. This sample was also put to use in a study of T cell repertoires in aging, cancer and after chemotherapy.

The specimen was peripheral blood. The receptors derive from a human donor in good health.

The J gene is TRBJ2-3, the V gene TRBV5-4; without DNA, the TCRdb call of TRBD2 cannot be checked. This CDR3 comprises 16 residues. The germline V gene encodes CDR1 SGHNT and CDR2 YYREEE (reference sequence). CDR3 residues: CASSPGTSGSTDTQYF.

The rearrangement joins TRBV19 to TRBJ2-1; with no DNA, the TCRdb D assignment of TRBD2 cannot be verified. Germline V lookup: CDR1 LNHDA, CDR2 SQIVND (reference sequence). The CDR3 covers 15 residues. Here the CDR3 reads CASSIKAGGMVEQFF. Looking up the rest from reference TRBV19 and TRBJ2-1 gives the full variable domain: DGGITQSPKYLFRKEGQNVTLSCEQNLNHDAMYWYRQDPGQGLRLIYYSQIVNDFQKGDIAEGYSVSREKKESFPLTVTSAQKNPTAFYLCASSIKAGGMVEQFFGPGTRLTVL.

The CDR3 sequence: CATSRAGLAGAYEQYF. This chain connects TRBV15 to TRBJ2-7; the TCRdb call, TRBD2, lacks DNA for checking. Germline V gives CDR1 LNHNV, CDR2 YYDKDF (reference sequence). The CDR3 extends over 16 amino acids.

V usage is TRBV19 and J usage is TRBJ1-5. Germline CDR1 reads LNHDA; CDR2 reads SQIVND (reference sequence). This CDR3 spans 12 amino acids. This chain's CDR3 is CAVGGFAQPQHF.

The genes are TRBV11-1 and TRBJ1-2; TCRdb names TRBD1, which stays unverified in the absence of DNA. The CDR3 extends over 14 amino acids. The germline V gene has CDR1 SGHAT and CDR2 FQDESV (reference sequence). CDR3 region: CASSLAGGSPRYTF.

This clonotype is labeled medium-sized based on frequency. V gene TRBV29-1 combines with J gene TRBJ2-1; the TCRdb call, TRBD1, lacks DNA for checking. This CDR3 contains 16 residues. The germline V gene encodes CDR1 SQVTM and CDR2 ANQGSEA. Here the CDR3 reads CSVVAAGGSSYNEQFF.

Frequency places this clonotype as medium-sized. The genes are TRBV6-5 and TRBJ1-2; TCRdb reports TRBD1, a call that lacks DNA to check it against. The CDR3 length is 14 residues. CDR1 and CDR2 from the germline V gene are MNHEY and SVGAGI. CDR3 sequence: CASSYMGGNYGYTF.

The chain is built from TRBV6-5 and TRBJ1-2; TCRdb's D gene call, TRBD1, goes unchecked for lack of DNA. The CDR3 is 17 amino acids. CDR1 is MNHEY, CDR2 SVGAGI, per germline. The CDR3 loop reads CASSNSLQGIESYGYTF.

The V gene is TRBV12-3 or TRBV12-4, the J gene TRBJ2-2; TCRdb lists TRBD1, though no DNA is available to test this call. The CDR3 is 16 amino acids. The CDR3 sequence is CASILGAGSKTGELFF.

The V and J genes are TRBV19 and TRBJ2-5; TCRdb calls TRBD1, which cannot be checked without DNA. The CDR3 is made up of 15 amino acids. The germline CDR1 and CDR2 sequences are LNHDA and SQIVND (reference sequence). The CDR3 here is CASSTTDRGWETQYF. Based on the CDR3 plus reference TRBV19 and TRBJ2-5, the full variable domain is DGGITQSPKYLFRKEGQNVTLSCEQNLNHDAMYWYRQDPGQGLRLIYYSQIVNDFQKGDIAEGYSVSREKKESFPLTVTSAQKNPTAFYLCASSTTDRGWETQYFGPGTRLLVL.